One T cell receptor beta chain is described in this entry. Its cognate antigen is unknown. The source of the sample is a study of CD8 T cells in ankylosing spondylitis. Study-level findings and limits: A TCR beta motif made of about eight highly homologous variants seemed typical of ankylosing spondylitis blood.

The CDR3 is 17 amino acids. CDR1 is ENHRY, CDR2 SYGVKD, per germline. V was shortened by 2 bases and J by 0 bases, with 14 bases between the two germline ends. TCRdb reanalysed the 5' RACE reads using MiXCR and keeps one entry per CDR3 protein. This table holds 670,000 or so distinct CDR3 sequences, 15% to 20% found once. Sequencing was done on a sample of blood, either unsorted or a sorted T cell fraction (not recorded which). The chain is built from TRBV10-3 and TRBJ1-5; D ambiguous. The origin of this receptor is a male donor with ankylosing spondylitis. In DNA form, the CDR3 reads TGTGCCATCAGTGAGGCGCCGCGAGTAAATAGCAATCAGCCCCAGCATTTT. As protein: CAISEAPRVNSNQPQHF.